The 20 T cell receptor beta chains in this list originate from one sample, sequenced in a study of CD8+ T cells in alopecia areata. This sample's treatment: oral pan-JAK inhibitor, 5-10 mg twice daily. Extracted RNA was reverse transcribed, and the resulting cDNA served as sequencing template. Assay: immunoSEQ multiplex PCR; the TCRdb copy retains only in-frame clones and omits some. The sample holds 150,000 or so clones, about 71% seen once. Sequences were derived from CD4+ T cells sorted from blood, sampled at week 4, from a patient treated with tofacitinib. The receptors derive from a human donor with alopecia areata.

The chain uses TRBV30 and TRBJ2-7, with D unclear. CDR3 length equals 12 residues. The V gene lost 0 bases and the J gene lost 6 bases, with 9 bases spanning the gap. Germline V gene sequence: CDR1 GTSNPN, CDR2 SVGIG (reference sequence). The DNA for the CDR3 is TGTGCCTGGAGTGTACTCCCCAGCGAGCAGTACTTC. This translates into CAWSVLPSEQYF. Filled out from reference TRBV30 and TRBJ2-7, the complete variable domain reads SQTIHQWPATLVQPVGSPLSLECTVEGTSNPNLYWYRQAAGRGLQLLFYSVGIGQISSEVPQNLSASRPQDRQFILSSKKLLLSDSGFYLCAWSVLPSEQYFGPGTRLTVT.

This clone was seen a few times. The gene calls are TRBV29-1 and TRBJ2-1; 14 bases line up with TRBD2. The CDR3 length is 15 residues. The V gene end was trimmed by 4 bases and the J gene end by 6 bases; junction bases not matched to a gene: 5. Germline V gene lookup returns CDR1 SQVTM and CDR2 ANQGSEA. The CDR3 sequence is CSVGWTSGGSNEQFF. The CDR3 nucleotides read TGCAGCGTTGGGTGGACTAGCGGGGGGTCCAATGAGCAGTTCTTC.

This clone has just a few counts. V usage is TRBV27 and J usage is TRBJ1-6, with D possibly being TRBD1 (5 bases). The V end lost 6 bases, the J end lost 7 bases, and 13 bases lay between the germline ends. The germline V gene encodes CDR1 MNHEY and CDR2 SMNVEV (reference sequence). The CDR3 runs 14 residues. CDR3 sequence (DNA): TGTGCCAGCAGCCCCGGGGACTTCAATTCACCCCTCCACTTT. Residues: CASSPGDFNSPLHF.

The CDR3 nucleotides read TGCAGCGTTGACGGGACACTAGTGGCCCTCCAAGAGACCCAGTACTTC. Translation gives CSVDGTLVALQETQYF. The rearrangement uses TRBV29-1 and TRBJ2-5; D is perhaps TRBD1 (6 bases). The V gene lost 3 bases and the J gene lost 1 base, with 18 bases spanning the gap. CDR1 SQVTM and CDR2 ANQGSEA come from the germline V gene. This CDR3 contains 16 residues.

The chain couples TRBV5-1 to TRBJ2-1, with 10 positions matching TRBD2. The CDR3 has 15 amino acids. CDR1 is SGHRS and CDR2 is YFSETQ in the germline V gene. With 4 bases clipped from V and 4 bases from J, the junction kept 5 bases outside the gene matches. The CDR3 DNA follows: TGCGCCAGCAGCCCAGTAGCGGGGGGTTACAATGAGCAGTTCTTC. Translated, it gives CASSPVAGGYNEQFF.

The CDR3: CASDRGDDYGYTF. Here the CDR3 DNA reads TGTGCCAGCGACAGGGGCGACGACTATGGCTACACCTTC. This chain links TRBV25-1 with TRBJ1-2, with 8 positions matching TRBD1. This CDR3 is 13 amino acids long. The trim removed 8 bases at V and 3 bases at J, leaving 5 bases unmatched. Per the germline V gene, CDR1 is MGHDK and CDR2 is SYGVNS.

The chain links TRBV18 to TRBJ1-1, with TRBD1 matching 8 bases. The CDR3 is 14 amino acids. Germline loops: CDR1 KGHSH, CDR2 LQKENI. V dropped 2 bases and J dropped 1; count of bases not matched to a gene: 0. CDR3 amino acids: CASSPGTGNTEAFF. CDR3 nucleotides: TGTGCCAGCTCACCAGGGACAGGGAACACTGAAGCTTTCTTT.

As regards this clone: Other DNA variants within this sample encode the same CDR3. The gene calls are TRBV5-1 and TRBJ2-1; 8 bases fit TRBD1. Germline values: CDR1 SGHRS, CDR2 YFSETQ. V lost 4 bases and J lost 5; bases outside the gene matches: 11. This CDR3 has 16 residues. The CDR3 bases are TGCGCCAGCAGCACAGGGGGTCGGGGGTACCACAATGAGCAGTTCTTC. This gives the protein CASSTGGRGYHNEQFF.

This clone was seen many times. The V gene is TRBV30, the J gene TRBJ1-5; a possible D gene is TRBD1 (6 bases). V was pared by 0 bases and J by 3 bases, with 12 bases between. CDR1 and CDR2 (germline): GTSNPN, SVGIG (reference sequence). This CDR3 has 15 amino acids. CDR3 DNA sequence: TGTGCCTGGAGTGTAGGGGGGGACCTCAATCAGCCCCAGCATTTT. This sequence encodes CAWSVGGDLNQPQHF.

J is TRBJ1-6 and V is TRBV7-9; D gene ambiguous. The CDR3 consists of 15 residues. CDR1 is SEHNR and CDR2 is FQNEAQ in the germline V gene (reference sequence). The V end was cut by 7 bases, the J end by 8 bases, with 18 bases between. This CDR3 is CASIPDTALDSPLHF. The CDR3 region has the DNA TGTGCCAGCATTCCCGATACGGCGCTTGATTCACCCCTCCACTTT.

With regard to this clone: Other nucleotide sequences from this sample produce the same CDR3. The V and J genes are TRBV29-1 and TRBJ1-1, with D uncertain. Germline V gene lookup returns CDR1 SQVTM and CDR2 ANQGSEA. The CDR3 runs 10 residues. V lost 7 bases and J 1 base, leaving 4 bases between the germline ends. The DNA of the CDR3 is TGCAGCGCCCAGAACACTGAAGCTTTCTTT. As protein: CSAQNTEAFF. Using reference TRBV29-1 and TRBJ1-1 for the parts outside the CDR3, the full variable domain is SAVISQKPSRDICQRGTSLTIQCQVDSQVTMMFWYRQQPGQSLTLIATANQGSEATYESGFVIDKFPISRPNLTFSTLTVSNMSPEDSSIYLCSAQNTEAFFGQGTRLTVV.

This chain connects TRBV5-6 to TRBJ1-2; D gene unclear. Germline CDR1 is SGHDT and CDR2 is YYEEEE. This CDR3 comprises 14 residues. Trimming stripped 1 base from V and 2 bases from J, with 9 bases between. CDR3 DNA: TGTGCCAGCAGCTTGCCGACCGGGAACTATGGCTACACCTTC. Translation: CASSLPTGNYGYTF.

CDR3 residues: CAISDPVKNSNQPQHF. CDR3 coding DNA: TGTGCCATCAGTGACCCGGTTAAAAATAGCAATCAGCCCCAGCATTTT. V is TRBV10-3 and J is TRBJ1-5, with D unclear. This CDR3 comprises 16 residues. The germline V and J ends were trimmed by 3 bases and 0 bases, with 12 bases remaining between them. Germline V gene lookup returns CDR1 ENHRY and CDR2 SYGVKD.

The chain recombines TRBV29-1 with TRBJ2-3; D unclear. Germline V gives CDR1 SQVTM, CDR2 ANQGSEA. The V end lost 3 bases, the J end lost 2 bases, and 12 bases lay between the germline ends. CDR3 size: 14 residues. CDR3 DNA: TGCAGCGTTGATTCCTCGTTCCTCACAGATACGCAGTATTTT. Translation: CSVDSSFLTDTQYF.

This sequence joins TRBV5-1 and TRBJ1-1, with unresolved D. This CDR3 comprises 14 residues. Per germline, CDR1 SGHRS and CDR2 YFSETQ. V dropped 0 bases and J dropped 0 bases, with 6 bases sitting between them. The CDR3 nucleotides read TGCGCCAGCAGCTTGGTACAGATGAACACTGAAGCTTTCTTT. The encoded protein is CASSLVQMNTEAFF.

The rearrangement joins TRBV27 to TRBJ1-2; TRBD1 matches 9 bases. Trimming took 2 bases from V and 3 from J; bases not matched to a gene: 7. The germline V gene encodes CDR1 MNHEY and CDR2 SMNVEV (reference sequence). The CDR3 is 16 amino acids. Here the CDR3 DNA reads TGTGCCAGCAGTTTAGGAGGGACAGGGAGGGACTATGGCTACACCTTC. Translating gives CASSLGGTGRDYGYTF.

This clone was observed at least ten times. The rearrangement uses TRBV10-3 and TRBJ1-5; D might be TRBD1 (5 bases). The CDR3 consists of 14 residues. The germline CDR1 and CDR2 sequences are ENHRY and SYGVKD. Trimming removed 11 bases at V and 3 bases at J, with 17 bases between. In DNA form, the CDR3 reads TGTGCCGTGTGGGGAGGGGCAAACAATCAGCCCCAGCATTTT. This gives the protein CAVWGGANNQPQHF.

This chain links TRBV7-2 with TRBJ2-5; 7 positions agree with TRBD1. Trimming removed 5 bases from V and 5 bases from J; junction bases left unmatched: 8. Looked up from germline, CDR1 is SGHTA and CDR2 is FQGNSA. The CDR3 has 14 residues. CDR3 in amino acids: CASSRDRAAETQYF. The CDR3 region has the DNA TGTGCCAGCAGCCGCGACAGGGCGGCGGAGACCCAGTACTTC.

The rearrangement uses TRBV18 and TRBJ2-1, with a possible D match to TRBD2 (6 bases). This CDR3 has 14 residues. V lost 0 bases and J lost 8, with 11 bases in between. CDR1 KGHSH and CDR2 LQKENI come from the germline V gene. CDR3 residues: CASSPPARRDEQFF. CDR3 nucleotides: TGTGCCAGCTCACCACCTGCCAGGAGGGATGAGCAGTTCTTC.

J is TRBJ1-2 and V is TRBV30, with 8 nucleotides matching TRBD1. The germline CDR1 and CDR2 sequences are GTSNPN and SVGIG (reference sequence). The CDR3 covers 16 residues. With 1 base clipped from V and 8 bases from J, the junction kept 15 bases outside the gene matches. The CDR3 reads CAWSGGTTGERGGYTF. The CDR3 DNA reads as TGTGCCTGGAGTGGGGGTACGACAGGGGAGAGAGGAGGCTACACCTTC.